This entry lists 29 T cell receptor beta chains sequenced from one sample in a study of OX40 agonist ivuxolimab in advanced cancers. To prepare the library, the immunoSEQ multiplex PCR assay was applied. What TCRdb holds here is the immuneACCESS table cut down to in-frame rearrangements. Part of the clones is not present; checked against another copy, under half of the missing clones reflect an unresolved V gene, and the others are unexplained. Across this sample there are roughly 66,000 clones, with roughly 80% seen only once. The ten largest account for roughly 6.2% of the sample. The source material was CD4+ or CD8+ T cells sorted from blood, sampled in a trial of the OX40 agonist ivuxolimab. The receptors were gathered from an adult with an advanced solid tumor such as melanoma, head and neck, liver or kidney cancer.

The chain has TRBV18 and TRBJ2-1; 10 nucleotides match TRBD2. The ends lost 4 bases at V and 7 bases at J; junction bases unmatched: 4. This CDR3 comprises 14 residues. Germline V gives CDR1 KGHSH, CDR2 LQKENI. CDR3 DNA sequence: TGTGCCAGCTCACTTACTAGCGGGACTAATGAGCAGTTCTTC. It specifies CASSLTSGTNEQFF.

V usage is TRBV15 and J usage is TRBJ2-1, with 7 bases aligning to TRBD1. With V trimmed by 2 bases and J by 4 bases, 8 bases remained unmatched. This CDR3 spans 16 amino acids. Looked up from germline, CDR1 is LNHNV and CDR2 is YYDKDF (reference sequence). The CDR3 coding sequence is TGTGCCACCAGCAGAAAAGGGCAGGGGGAATACAATGAGCAGTTCTTC. Its translation: CATSRKGQGEYNEQFF.

V gene TRBV9 combines with J gene TRBJ1-3, with D unresolved. CDR1 SGDLS and CDR2 YYNGEE come from the germline V gene. The CDR3 extends over 15 amino acids. Trimming pared 0 bases from V and 0 bases from J, leaving 7 bases between. CDR3 amino acids: CASSVEAFSGNTIYF. In nucleotides, the CDR3 is TGTGCCAGCAGCGTAGAGGCCTTCTCTGGAAACACCATATATTTT.

The genes are TRBV20-1 and TRBJ2-1; D is undetermined. The CDR3 is made up of 10 amino acids. The germline V gene encodes CDR1 DFQATT and CDR2 SNEGSKA (reference sequence). Trimming stripped 6 bases from V and 4 bases from J, with 4 bases between. CDR3 nucleotide sequence: TGCAGTGCGCTTTACAATGAGCAGTTCTTC. As protein: CSALYNEQFF.

The rearrangement links TRBV27 to TRBJ1-1; maybe TRBD1 (5 bases). The V gene's germline CDR1 is MNHEY and CDR2 SMNVEV (reference sequence). This CDR3 has 16 amino acids. Trimming left V 4 bases short and J 0 bases short, with 15 bases between. Here the CDR3 reads CASSSRDSVMNTEAFF. For the CDR3, the DNA is TGTGCCAGCAGTTCCCGGGACTCCGTTATGAACACTGAAGCTTTCTTT.

V gene TRBV19 combines with J gene TRBJ1-1; D remains unclear. The CDR3 spans 14 residues. V lost 5 bases, J lost 1 base, and 11 bases lay in between. CDR1 and CDR2 (germline): LNHDA, SQIVND (reference sequence). CDR3 coding DNA: TGTGCCAGTAGTCCGAGGACGGGGAACACTGAAGCTTTCTTT. It codes for CASSPRTGNTEAFF. Drawing the rest from reference TRBV19 and TRBJ1-1, the complete variable domain is DGGITQSPKYLFRKEGQNVTLSCEQNLNHDAMYWYRQDPGQGLRLIYYSQIVNDFQKGDIAEGYSVSREKKESFPLTVTSAQKNPTAFYLCASSPRTGNTEAFFGQGTRLTVV.

This chain links TRBV7-9 with TRBJ2-1; D is undetermined. V lost 4 bases to trimming and J lost 0 bases, with 19 bases between them. The CDR3 totals 18 residues. CDR1 SEHNR and CDR2 FQNEAQ come from the germline V gene (reference sequence). CDR3 amino acids: CASSSVLTASSSYNEQFF. CDR3 nucleotides: TGTGCCAGCAGCTCAGTCCTTACAGCTTCCAGCTCCTACAATGAGCAGTTCTTC.

V usage is TRBV4-2 and J usage is TRBJ2-7; 8 positions match TRBD1. The trim removed 5 bases at V and 0 bases at J, leaving 6 bases unmatched. CDR1 is LGHNA and CDR2 is YNFKEQ in the germline V gene. The CDR3 length is 15 residues. CDR3 sequence: CASSYRTGSSYEQYF. The CDR3, as DNA: TGTGCCAGCAGCTACCGGACAGGGTCCTCCTACGAGCAGTACTTC.

This clone was counted between two and nine times. This chain connects TRBV28 to TRBJ1-4; 7 bases are a match to TRBD1. The CDR3 consists of 13 residues. J gave up 8 bases and V 2 bases, and 2 bases lay outside the gene matches. Germline V CDR1 and CDR2: MDHEN, SYDVKM. In DNA, the CDR3 is TGTGCCAGCAGTTTAAACAGGGGCGAAAAACTGTTTTTT. Its translation is CASSLNRGEKLFF.

The chain joins TRBV7-9 to TRBJ1-4, with unresolved D. Trimming left V 1 base short and J 8 bases short, with 8 bases between. The length of the CDR3 is 13 residues. Germline loops: CDR1 SEHNR, CDR2 FQNEAQ (reference sequence). The CDR3 loop reads CASSLGGREKLFF. CDR3 nucleotide sequence: TGTGCCAGCAGCTTAGGGGGAAGAGAAAAACTGTTTTTT. Full variable domain (remainder filled in from reference TRBV7-9 and TRBJ1-4): DTGVSQNPRHKITKRGQNVTFRCDPISEHNRLYWYRQTLGQGPEFLTYFQNEAQLEKSRLLSDRFSAERPKGSFSTLEIQRTEQGDSAMYLCASSLGGREKLFFGSGTQLSVL.

The chain is built from TRBV27 and TRBJ2-7; 9 positions match TRBD2. This CDR3 has 14 residues. From germline, CDR1 is MNHEY and CDR2 SMNVEV (reference sequence). V gave up 5 bases and J gave up 6 bases; unmatched junction bases: 8. The CDR3, as DNA: TGTGCCAGCAGTCCGTTAGCGGGAGTAGGCGAGCAGTACTTC. As protein: CASSPLAGVGEQYF.

V gene TRBV30 combines with J gene TRBJ2-6, with 14 nucleotides matching TRBD2. The V segment lost 0 bases and the J segment 0 bases; nucleotides outside the gene matches: 10. Germline CDR1 and CDR2: GTSNPN and SVGIG (reference sequence). This CDR3 is 21 amino acids long. CDR3 loop: CAWSVLRLAGGPGSGANVLTF. The CDR3 bases are TGTGCCTGGAGTGTACTTAGACTAGCGGGAGGGCCAGGCTCTGGGGCCAACGTCCTGACTTTC.

This clone was observed a single time. The chain links TRBV5-1 to TRBJ1-1; 7 bases agree with TRBD1. J gave up 0 bases and V 1 base, and 15 bases lay outside the gene matches. Germline V lookup: CDR1 SGHRS, CDR2 YFSETQ. This CDR3 spans 19 amino acids. CDR3 protein: CASSLSDPGQPFLNTEAFF. As DNA, the CDR3 is TGCGCCAGCAGCTTGTCGGATCCGGGACAGCCTTTTTTGAACACTGAAGCTTTCTTT.

The rearrangement uses TRBV7-6 and TRBJ1-3; D is unresolved. Germline CDR1 SGHVS, CDR2 FNYEAQ. The CDR3 has 13 residues. Trimming shortened V by 0 bases and J by 1 base, and 1 base separated the two germline ends. The CDR3, as DNA: TGTGCCAGCAGCTTAGCATCTGGAAACACCATATATTTT. Translation: CASSLASGNTIYF.

The chain carries TRBV7-3 and TRBJ2-1; D might be TRBD2 (6 bases). In germline, CDR1 is SGHTA, CDR2 FQGTGA. This CDR3 comprises 15 residues. Trimming cost V 5 bases and J 0 bases, with 11 bases left between them. CDR3 DNA: TGTGCCAGCAGCCCCGTCGGGAGCTCCTACAATGAGCAGTTCTTC. Translated, it gives CASSPVGSSYNEQFF.

V and J are TRBV7-9 and TRBJ2-5; D is perhaps TRBD1 (5 bases). The CDR3 consists of 14 residues. Trimming pared 1 base from V and 1 base from J, leaving 7 bases between. Per germline, CDR1 SEHNR and CDR2 FQNEAQ (reference sequence). The CDR3 protein is CASSLDRTQETQYF. The CDR3 DNA sequence: TGTGCCAGCAGCTTAGACAGGACCCAAGAGACCCAGTACTTC.

V is TRBV7-2 and J is TRBJ1-2; D gene ambiguous. Trimming pared 5 bases from V and 2 bases from J, leaving 12 bases between. The V gene's germline CDR1 is SGHTA and CDR2 FQGNSA. This CDR3 has 14 residues. CDR3 amino acids: CASSTASLNYGYTF. Written as DNA, the CDR3 is TGTGCCAGCAGCACCGCGAGTTTGAACTATGGCTACACCTTC.

The rearrangement links TRBV15 to TRBJ1-2; weak D call: TRBD1 (5 bases). The CDR3 runs to 15 residues. Germline V gene lookup returns CDR1 LNHNV and CDR2 YYDKDF (reference sequence). Trimming took off 3 bases at V and 8 bases at J, with 19 bases between the two ends. CDR3 loop: CATSSGWGGERGYTF. CDR3 nucleotides: TGTGCCACCAGCAGTGGGTGGGGAGGGGAACGGGGCTACACCTTC. Together with reference TRBV15 and TRBJ1-2, the CDR3 gives the full variable domain: DAMVIQNPRYQVTQFGKPVTLSCSQTLNHNVMYWYQQKSSQAPKLLFHYYDKDFNNEADTPDNFQSRRPNTSFCFLDIRSPGLGDTAMYLCATSSGWGGERGYTFGSGTRLTVV.

The chain couples TRBV7-2 to TRBJ2-7, with 8 bases that match TRBD2. CDR3 length: 14 residues. Germline-derived CDR1 and CDR2 are SGHTA and FQGNSA. J was trimmed by 2 bases and V by 5 bases; bases with no gene match: 5. The DNA for the CDR3 is TGTGCCAGCAGCCCGGGAGGGGCCCCCTACGAGCAGTACGTC. This encodes CASSPGGAPYEQYV.

This chain connects TRBV18 to TRBJ1-1; no definite D call. Looked up from germline, CDR1 is KGHSH and CDR2 is LQKENI. Trimming took off 4 bases at V and 6 bases at J, with 12 bases between the two ends. This CDR3 contains 13 residues. In DNA form, the CDR3 reads TGTGCCAGCTCACGAGGCGGCGGAGCTGAAGCTTTCTTT. Its protein is CASSRGGGAEAFF.

The chain is built from TRBV19 and TRBJ2-2; 11 positions agree with TRBD2. This CDR3 comprises 19 residues. Germline V gene data show CDR1 as LNHDA and CDR2 as SQIVND (reference sequence). Trimming removed 6 bases from V and 2 bases from J; junction bases left unmatched: 14. CDR3 nucleotide sequence: TGTGCCAGTAGCGACAGACGTTTTAGCGGGAGGGCCAACACCGGGGAGCTGTTTTTT. Translating it yields CASSDRRFSGRANTGELFF.

The genes are TRBV2 and TRBJ1-4; TRBD1 agrees at 9 bases. J gave up 8 bases and V 4 bases, and 2 bases lay outside the gene matches. Germline V gives CDR1 SNHLY, CDR2 FYNNEI. The CDR3 sequence is 13 residues long. DNA of the CDR3: TGTGCCAGCAGTGTGGGACAGGGAGAAAAACTGTTTTTT. It translates to CASSVGQGEKLFF.

The chain links TRBV9 to TRBJ2-3, with a weak D call TRBD2 (5 bases). The length of the CDR3 is 12 residues. Germline V lookup: CDR1 SGDLS, CDR2 YYNGEE. Trimming removed 4 bases from V and 6 bases from J, with 9 bases in between. The DNA for the CDR3 is TGTGCCAGCAGCCCCCGCGGGGATACGCAGTATTTT. Amino acids: CASSPRGDTQYF.

The rearrangement joins TRBV27 to TRBJ1-5; D perhaps matches TRBD1 (5 bases). Germline assignment: CDR1 MNHEY and CDR2 SMNVEV (reference sequence). V was shortened by 3 bases and J by 6 bases, with 9 bases between the two germline ends. The CDR3 contains 13 residues. For the CDR3, the DNA is TGTGCCAGCAGTTTGGGGGGGTCTCAGCCCCAGCATTTT. As protein: CASSLGGSQPQHF.

This clone was seen a few times. V gene TRBV14 combines with J gene TRBJ1-6; no definite D call. Germline CDR1 and CDR2: SGHDN and FVKESK. V was trimmed by 4 bases and J by 7 bases, leaving 14 bases between them. This CDR3 region has 15 residues. The CDR3 DNA reads TGTGCCAGCAGCCGGACGTCGGATACAAATTCACCCCTCCACTTT. Protein sequence: CASSRTSDTNSPLHF.

The sample holds a few counts of this clone. The gene calls are TRBV19 and TRBJ1-2, with 11 positions matching TRBD1. CDR1 is LNHDA and CDR2 is SQIVND in the germline V gene (reference sequence). Trimming removed 5 bases from V and 4 bases from J; junction bases left unmatched: 3. This CDR3 comprises 14 residues. DNA of the CDR3: TGTGCCAGTAGTGTGGGACAGGGGGGCTATGGCTACACCTTC. Translated: CASSVGQGGYGYTF.

The V gene is TRBV7-2, the J gene TRBJ2-7, with D possibly being TRBD1 or TRBD2 (6 bases each). Germline V gene lookup returns CDR1 SGHTA and CDR2 FQGNSA. Trimming took off 2 bases at V and 2 bases at J, with 13 bases between the two ends. CDR3 length: 15 residues. The CDR3 sequence: CASSLSGGAPYEQYF. The CDR3 region has the DNA TGTGCCAGCAGCTTATCCGGGGGCGCCCCCTACGAGCAGTACTTC.

The rearrangement uses TRBV10-3 and TRBJ1-1, with 7 bases aligning to TRBD1. This CDR3 is 14 amino acids long. The germline gives CDR1 ENHRY, CDR2 SYGVKD. CDR3 protein: CASRGGGGNTEAFF. CDR3 DNA sequence: TGTGCGTCCCGAGGGGGCGGCGGGAACACTGAAGCTTTCTTT.

The rearrangement uses TRBV20-1 and TRBJ1-1; D call uncertain. Germline loops: CDR1 DFQATT, CDR2 SNEGSKA (reference sequence). This CDR3 comprises 11 residues. The V and J ends lost 5 bases and 4 bases respectively, with 8 bases between them. This CDR3 reads CSARRVTEAFF. CDR3 in DNA: TGCAGTGCTCGACGGGTCACTGAAGCTTTCTTT.